The TCR beta chain under discussion was sequenced for a study of blood T cell repertoires in COVID-19 (dated by TCRdb to the early 2020s). Looking at the study overall: The collaborator samples originated in the United States, Italy and Spain and spanned the acute and convalescent phases of COVID-19. The prospective study material was composed of cDNA or gDNA derived from T cells, B-cell-depleted T cells, or PBMCs. Deeply sampled blood TCRbeta repertoires from subjects exposed to, actively infected with, or recovered from COVID-19 were included in the dataset. The repertoires were released in a freely available public database meant as a resource for research on the immune response to SARS-CoV-2. Samples came from the ongoing ImmuneRACE study (first 160 participants) plus 1,254 subjects from 6 global collaborators. Nearly every sample came with metadata listing a de-identified subject ID, COVID-19 status, age in years and sex. Where available, HLA class I and class II types were taken from metadata supplied by the sample provider and were not determined by assay-based typing.

A word on this clone: Its antigen is unknown. No base-level quality is on record; no much larger clone is a single base apart.

Whole blood was collected in K2EDTA tubes by collaborating institutions according to the institutions' own protocols. For TCRbeta analysis, collaborators shipped samples in one of three forms: frozen whole blood, isolated PBMCs, or DNA extracted from either of those sample types. Looking up the germline V gene (reference sequence) yields CDR1 GTSNPN and CDR2 SVGIG. The CDR3 has 14 amino acids, counting the end cysteine and phenylalanine. Only the CDR3 DNA stays, 42 bases, in frame from base 1. V is shortened by 2 bases, J by 2 bases, and the region joining them spans 10 bases. Study-wide conclusions, independent of this receptor: The amount of clinical and demographic metadata varied by source and participant and was provided uncurated.

TCRbeta CDR3 regions were amplified from genomic DNA by means of the immunoSEQ Assay, a bias-controlled multiplex PCR. In the paper's pipeline: Nucleated cell counts per sample were estimated from amplification of reference gene primers within the assay. Sequence reads were collapsed and filtered to measure the absolute abundance of every unique TCRbeta CDR3 rearrangement. For each sample, productive Simpson clonality was calculated by taking the square root of Simpson's diversity index across productive rearrangements. The table was pulled from immuneACCESS by TCRdb, which kept in-frame rearrangements only. Such tables lose some clones; where checked, under half of the loss comes from unresolved V genes, and the rest has no known cause. V and J calls and clone size come straight from that table; D and trimming were deduced from the DNA. For this sample the table gives around 30,000 clones, of which about 80% were detected only once. The ten largest clones represent about 39% of the sample.

The source is an elderly woman with acute or convalescent COVID-19. Sequencing was done on a sample of peripheral blood. In this chain, TRBV30 is recombined with TRBJ1-5, with the D gene too uncertain to name. The DNA sequence follows: TGTGCCTGGAGTTACGGGAGGGGCAATCAGCCCCAGCATTTT. Translated, it gives CAWSYGRGNQPQHF.